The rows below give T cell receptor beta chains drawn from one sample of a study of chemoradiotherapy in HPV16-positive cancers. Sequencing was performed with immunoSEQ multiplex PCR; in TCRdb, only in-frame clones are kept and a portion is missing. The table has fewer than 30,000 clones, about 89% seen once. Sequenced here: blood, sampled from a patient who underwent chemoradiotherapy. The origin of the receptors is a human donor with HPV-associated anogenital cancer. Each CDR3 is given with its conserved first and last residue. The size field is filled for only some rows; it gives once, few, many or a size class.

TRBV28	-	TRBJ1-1	CASSLYFDSLSGDTEAFF
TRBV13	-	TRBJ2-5	CASSLQGYGQETQYF
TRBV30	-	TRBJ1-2	CAWSRGDYGYTF
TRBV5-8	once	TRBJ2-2	CASSGYGQLGRAGELFF
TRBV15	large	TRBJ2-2	CATSSGQGAFGELFF
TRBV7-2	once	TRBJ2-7	CASSPRPGQGSRQYF
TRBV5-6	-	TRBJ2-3	CASSSGHSTDTQYF
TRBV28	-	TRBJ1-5	CASSLPPAMGNQPQHF
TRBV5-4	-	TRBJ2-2	CASSPRQGATGELFF
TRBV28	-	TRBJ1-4	CASSFRRGEKLFF
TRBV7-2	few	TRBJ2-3	CASSFLAGGRADTQYF
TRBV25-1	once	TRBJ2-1	CATRGGYNEQFF
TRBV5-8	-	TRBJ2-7	CASSFFTGGQDEQYF
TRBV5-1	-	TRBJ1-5	CASSPDTNQPQHF
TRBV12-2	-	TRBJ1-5	CASRPFRYSNQPQHF
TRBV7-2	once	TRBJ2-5	CASSLALGGGQETQYF
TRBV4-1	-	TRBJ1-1	CASSPGQGPMNTEAFF
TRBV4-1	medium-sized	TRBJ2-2	CASSPTQLAFNANTGELFF
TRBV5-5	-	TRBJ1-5	CASKPGWGNQPQHF
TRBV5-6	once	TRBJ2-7	CASSTGQGYEQYF
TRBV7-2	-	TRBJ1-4	CASSPLRGEKLFF
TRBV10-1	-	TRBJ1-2	CASSEPPDRTNYGYTF
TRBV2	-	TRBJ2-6	CASSEIGAGANVLTF
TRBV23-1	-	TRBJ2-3	CAHGAGSTDTQYF
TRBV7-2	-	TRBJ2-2	CASRSSGGAAGELFF
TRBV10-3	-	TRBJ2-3	CAISGTSGGYTDTQYF
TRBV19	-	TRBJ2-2	CASSITIANTGELFF
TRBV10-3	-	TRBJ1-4	CAISGEGRKLFF
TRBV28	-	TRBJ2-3	CASSLQGPDTQYF
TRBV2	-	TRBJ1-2	CASTQRTDNYGYTF
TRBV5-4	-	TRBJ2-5	CASSGTSGSLETQYF
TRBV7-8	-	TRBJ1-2	CASSLAGMGQGAFGYTF
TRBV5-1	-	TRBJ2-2	CASSLLRSAGELFF
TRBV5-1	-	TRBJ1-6	CASSLVRDNNSPLHF
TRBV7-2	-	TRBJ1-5	CASSLTTFPGQVSKPQHF
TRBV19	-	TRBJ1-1	CASSGGPYTEAFF
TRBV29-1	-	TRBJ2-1	CSVDGVTDQENEQFF
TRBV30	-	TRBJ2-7	CAWRSRQGVSYEQYF
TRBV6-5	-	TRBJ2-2	CASRGTTGELFF
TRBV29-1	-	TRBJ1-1	CSVEDQWGTEAFF
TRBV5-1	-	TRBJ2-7	CASSTPGLAGDEQYF
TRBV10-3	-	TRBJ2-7	CAISEGLRGGSEQYF
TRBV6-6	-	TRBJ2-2	CASSVLAGGQSGELFF
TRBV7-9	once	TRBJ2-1	CASSPWTSSSSYNEQFF
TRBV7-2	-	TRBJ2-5	CASSPGVQETQYF
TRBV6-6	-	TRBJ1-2	CASSYSGQDGAGYTF
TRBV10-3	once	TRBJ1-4	CAISNLTHPEKLFF
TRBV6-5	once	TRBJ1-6	CASRYLIGQGSPLHF
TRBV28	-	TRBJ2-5	CASSLGGRETQYF
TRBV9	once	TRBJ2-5	CASSVATENIDQETQYF
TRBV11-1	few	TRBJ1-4	CASSPEDRSNEKLFF
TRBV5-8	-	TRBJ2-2	CASSSSNTGELFF
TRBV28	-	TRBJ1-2	CASRDRGQGYGYTF
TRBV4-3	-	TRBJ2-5	CASSYSEGSETQYF
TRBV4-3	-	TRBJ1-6	CASSPAPGTDNSPLHF
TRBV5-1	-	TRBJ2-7	CASSPLDGPEQYF
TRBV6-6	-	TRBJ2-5	CASSTAQETQYF
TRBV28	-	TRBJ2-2	CASSLFWTGSNTGELFF
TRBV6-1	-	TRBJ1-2	CASSEVGGRDYGYTF